Listed here are 9 T cell receptor beta chains from one sample, sequenced in a study of blood T cell repertoires in COVID-19. The repertoire was sequenced with immunoSEQ multiplex PCR; TCRdb's copy has only in-frame clones and lacks some. The sample has a few hundred thousand clones, roughly four fifths seen once. The specimen sequenced was PBMCs or T cells enriched from blood (not recorded which). These TCRs come from a man aged 40-55 years who had recovered from COVID-19.

The chain recombines TRBV7-8 with TRBJ1-5; D ambiguous. V lost 3 bases and J 7 bases, leaving 10 bases between the germline ends. The CDR3 is made up of 13 amino acids. Germline values: CDR1 SGHVS, CDR2 FQNEAQ. The CDR3 sequence: CASSFGGWQPQHF. The CDR3 DNA sequence: TGTGCCAGCAGCTTCGGAGGGTGGCAGCCCCAGCATTTT.

This clone was seen once. V is TRBV29-1 and J is TRBJ1-5, with TRBD1 as a possible D gene (6 bases). The ends were cut back, 6 bases at V and 5 bases at J, with 17 bases in the middle. This CDR3 has 14 residues. Germline CDR1 reads SQVTM; CDR2 reads ANQGSEA. CDR3 nucleotide sequence: TGCAGCGTGCATCGACAGGAATTATATCAGCCCCAGCATTTT. Its translation is CSVHRQELYQPQHF. Looking up the rest from reference TRBV29-1 and TRBJ1-5 gives the full variable domain: SAVISQKPSRDICQRGTSLTIQCQVDSQVTMMFWYRQQPGQSLTLIATANQGSEATYESGFVIDKFPISRPNLTFSTLTVSNMSPEDSSIYLCSVHRQELYQPQHFGDGTRLSIL.

The rearrangement links TRBV5-5 to TRBJ2-1, with 11 positions matching TRBD1. Losses at the gene ends were 4 bases for V and 5 bases for J; bases not matched to a gene: 5. The CDR3 consists of 15 residues. Germline CDR1 reads SGHKS; CDR2 reads YYEKEE (reference sequence). CDR3 nucleotides: TGTGCCAGCAGCCACGCGGGACAGGGGGACAATGAGCAGTTCTTC. Residues: CASSHAGQGDNEQFF. Drawing the rest from reference TRBV5-5 and TRBJ2-1, the complete variable domain is DAGVTQSPTHLIKTRGQQVTLRCSPISGHKSVSWYQQVLGQGPQFIFQYYEKEERGRGNFPDRFSARQFPNYSSELNVNALLLGDSALYLCASSHAGQGDNEQFFGPGTRLTVL.

The chain joins TRBV5-1 to TRBJ2-1; TRBD2 matches at 9 bases. The CDR3 extends over 13 amino acids. CDR1 and CDR2 (germline): SGHRS, YFSETQ. Trimming took 6 bases from V and 5 from J; bases not matched to a gene: 3. The CDR3 loop reads CASKLAGNNEQFF. The CDR3 region has the DNA TGCGCCAGCAAGCTAGCGGGGAACAATGAGCAGTTCTTC. The whole variable domain, filled in from reference TRBV5-1 and TRBJ2-1, reads KAGVTQTPRYLIKTRGQQVTLSCSPISGHRSVSWYQQTPGQGLQFLFEYFSETQRNKGNFPGRFSGRQFSNSRSEMNVSTLELGDSALYLCASKLAGNNEQFFGPGTRLTVL.

The chain links TRBV7-2 to TRBJ2-7; 7 bases agree with TRBD1. Germline lookup yields CDR1 SGHTA and CDR2 FQGNSA. V trimming: 7 bases; J trimming: 4 bases; junction bases outside the gene matches: 4. This CDR3 contains 12 residues. The CDR3 sequence is CASTKQGYEQYF. CDR3 DNA sequence: TGTGCCAGCACCAAACAGGGGTACGAGCAGTACTTC.

This chain joins TRBV18 and TRBJ1-1; D is unclear. The CDR3 runs 12 residues. Germline CDR1 KGHSH, CDR2 LQKENI. The germline V and J ends were trimmed by 6 bases and 10 bases, with 15 bases remaining between them. The CDR3 region has the DNA TGTGCCAGCTCCGACAAAATCAGTCGAGCTTTCTTT. Residues: CASSDKISRAFF. Supplemented by reference TRBV18 and TRBJ1-1, the full variable domain reads NAGVMQNPRHLVRRRGQEARLRCSPMKGHSHVYWYRQLPEEGLKFMVYLQKENIIDESGMPKERFSAEFPKEGPSILRIQQVVRGDSAAYFCASSDKISRAFFGQGTRLTVV.

This rearrangement joins TRBV5-5 to TRBJ2-5, with D perhaps matching TRBD1 (6 bases). The ends were cut back, 5 bases at V and 2 bases at J, with 19 bases in the middle. The CDR3 consists of 16 residues. Per the germline V gene, CDR1 is SGHKS and CDR2 is YYEKEE (reference sequence). This CDR3 reads CASRHTERGGQETQYF. CDR3 sequence (DNA): TGTGCCAGCAGACACACCGAACGAGGGGGTCAAGAGACCCAGTACTTC.

The chain joins TRBV12-5 to TRBJ2-5, with 7 nucleotides matching TRBD1. The CDR3 spans 14 residues. From germline, CDR1 is LGHNT and CDR2 FRNRAP. V shed 5 bases and J 2 bases; nucleotides not matched to a gene: 5. The CDR3 DNA reads TGTGCTAGTGGTCGACAGGGAACACAAGAGACCCAGTACTTC. This codes for CASGRQGTQETQYF.

The gene calls are TRBV27 and TRBJ2-5; possibly TRBD2 for D (5 bases). The germline CDR1 and CDR2 sequences are MNHEY and SMNVEV (reference sequence). The CDR3 is made up of 15 amino acids. V was shortened by 5 bases and J by 5 bases, with 18 bases between the two germline ends. The CDR3 nucleotides read TGTGCCAGCAGTCACCGACCCTCTCGGGGTGAGACCCAGTACTTC. Residues: CASSHRPSRGETQYF.